Given below is one T cell receptor (beta chain) in context. The antigen remains unidentified. Trimming took 6 bases from V and 0 from J; bases not matched to a gene: 2. In germline, CDR1 is SGHDT, CDR2 YYEEEE. This CDR3 has 14 amino acids. This record comes from a study of cytomegalovirus exposure and HLA in healthy donors. Whole-study results and caveats: Trimming of TCR beta V- and J-genes showed a link, identified in a later analysis, to a missense DCLRE1C variant. Equally common other TCR beta chains were less clonally expanded than HLA-associated ones, a later analysis found.

Vbeta (60) and Jbeta (13) primers were used in the PCR. TCRdb's table, derived via immunoSEQ multiplex PCR, lists solely in-frame clones and lacks some. The sample contains 100,000 to 150,000 clones, roughly 81% of which appear only once. The donors gave bone marrow, and they were healthy. The source material was PBMCs. This clonotype originated in a woman in her twenties or thirties in good health and CMV-seronegative. The chain combines TRBV5-6 with TRBJ2-1, with 8 bases identical to TRBD2. CDR3 loop: CASIAGGSYNEQFF. In nucleotides, the CDR3 is TGTGCCAGCATCGCGGGGGGCTCCTACAATGAGCAGTTCTTC.